This T cell receptor (beta chain) comes out of a study of radiation and T cells in renal cell carcinoma. Here immunoSEQ multiplex PCR was the method, and the copy in TCRdb shows in-frame clones only, minus some. Seen here are approximately 61,000 clones, around 76% observed once, and the top ten hold about 7%. CDR3 size: 15 residues. Time point specified: blood 2 weeks post-SBRT. Noted treatment: 15 Gy SBRT to primary tumor, nephrectomy 4 weeks later. After SBRT, blood was collected at 2 and 4 weeks, plus baseline. The gene calls are TRBV21-1 and TRBJ2-3; the table calls TRBD1, which could not be checked here. TRBV21-1 is deemed a pseudogene. Sequenced material: blood, taken from a patient whose treatment included radiotherapy and nephrectomy. The sequence was obtained from a man between 60 and 75 years old with renal cell carcinoma. DNA for the CDR3: TGTGCCAGCAGCAAAGAAGTAGGGGTTGGAGATACGCAGTATTTT. Translating it yields CASSKEVGVGDTQYF.